This note documents a single T cell receptor beta chain sequence. Its antigen is currently unknown. Some clones are missing from TCRdb's copy, which holds only in-frame ones; the method was immunoSEQ multiplex PCR. This table has around 84,000 clones, nearly 90% appearing once. The data were obtained in a study of T cell responses to AZD1222 COVID-19 vaccine. Study-level results: Once two AZD1222 doses were given, Spike-specific TCR breadth and depth went up. Unmutated variant regions are reportedly the target of nearly half of TCRs that are spike-specific.

J lost 6 bases, V lost 5 bases, and 5 bases had no gene match. Per germline, CDR1 SGHNT and CDR2 YENEEA. The CDR3 has 15 amino acids. The chain links TRBV11-3 to TRBJ2-1, with 12 bases identical to TRBD2. This clonotype was sampled from an adult in good health. The starting material was peripheral blood, obtained on day 0 of AZD1222 vaccination. The CDR3 region has the DNA TGTGCCAGCAGCCCGACTAGCGGGAGAGGCAATGAGCAGTTCTTC. Protein: CASSPTSGRGNEQFF.